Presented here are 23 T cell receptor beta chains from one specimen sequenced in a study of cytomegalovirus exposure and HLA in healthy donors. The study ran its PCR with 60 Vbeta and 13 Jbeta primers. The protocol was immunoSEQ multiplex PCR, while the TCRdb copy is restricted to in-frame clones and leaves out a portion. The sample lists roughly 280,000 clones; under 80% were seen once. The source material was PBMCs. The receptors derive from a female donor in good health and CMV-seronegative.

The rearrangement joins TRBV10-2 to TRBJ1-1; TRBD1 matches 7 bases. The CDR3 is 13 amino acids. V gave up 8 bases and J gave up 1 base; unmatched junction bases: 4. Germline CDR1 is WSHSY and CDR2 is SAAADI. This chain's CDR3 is CASQDRPNTEAFF. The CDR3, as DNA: TGCGCCAGCCAGGACAGGCCGAACACTGAAGCTTTCTTT.

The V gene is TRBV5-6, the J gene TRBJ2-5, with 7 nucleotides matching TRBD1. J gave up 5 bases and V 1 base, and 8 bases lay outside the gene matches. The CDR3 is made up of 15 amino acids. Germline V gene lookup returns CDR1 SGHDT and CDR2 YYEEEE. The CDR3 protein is CASSLYKGARETQYF. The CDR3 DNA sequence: TGTGCCAGCAGCTTGTATAAGGGGGCAAGGGAGACCCAGTACTTC.

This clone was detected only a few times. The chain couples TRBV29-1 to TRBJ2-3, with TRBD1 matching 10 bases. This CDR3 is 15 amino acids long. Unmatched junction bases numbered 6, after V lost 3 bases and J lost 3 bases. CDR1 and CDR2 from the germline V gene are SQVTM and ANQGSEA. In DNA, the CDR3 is TGCAGCGTTGAGAGGACAGGGGGAATTACAGATACGCAGTATTTT. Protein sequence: CSVERTGGITDTQYF.

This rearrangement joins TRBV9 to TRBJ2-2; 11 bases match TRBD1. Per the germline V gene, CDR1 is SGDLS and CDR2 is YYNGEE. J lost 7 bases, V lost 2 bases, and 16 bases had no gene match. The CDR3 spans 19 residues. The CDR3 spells CASSVPRTGGATDNGELFF. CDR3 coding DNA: TGTGCCAGCAGCGTCCCCCGGACAGGGGGCGCGACTGACAACGGGGAGCTGTTTTTT.

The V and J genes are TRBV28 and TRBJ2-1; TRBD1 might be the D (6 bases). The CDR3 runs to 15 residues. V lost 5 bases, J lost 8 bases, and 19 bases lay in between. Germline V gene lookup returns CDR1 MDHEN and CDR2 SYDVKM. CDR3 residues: CASSRRQVVVYEQFF. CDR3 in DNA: TGTGCCAGCAGTCGACGACAGGTAGTCGTATATGAGCAGTTCTTC. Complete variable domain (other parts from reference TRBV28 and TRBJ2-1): DVKVTQSSRYLVKRTGEKVFLECVQDMDHENMFWYRQDPGLGLRLIYFSYDVKMKEKGDIPEGYSVSREKKERFSLILESASTNQTSMYLCASSRRQVVVYEQFFGPGTRLTVL.

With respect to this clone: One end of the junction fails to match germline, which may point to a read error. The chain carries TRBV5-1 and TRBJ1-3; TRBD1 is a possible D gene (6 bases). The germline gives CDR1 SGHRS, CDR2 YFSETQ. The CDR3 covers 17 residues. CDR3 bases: TGCGCCAGCAGCTTGGGGGAGACAGGCCGCGCTGGTAACACCATATATTTT. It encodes CASSLGETGRAGNTIYF. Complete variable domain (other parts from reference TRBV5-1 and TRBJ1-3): KAGVTQTPRYLIKTRGQQVTLSCSPISGHRSVSWYQQTPGQGLQFLFEYFSETQRNKGNFPGRFSGRQFSNSRSEMNVSTLELGDSALYLCASSLGETGRAGNTIYFGEGSWLTVV.

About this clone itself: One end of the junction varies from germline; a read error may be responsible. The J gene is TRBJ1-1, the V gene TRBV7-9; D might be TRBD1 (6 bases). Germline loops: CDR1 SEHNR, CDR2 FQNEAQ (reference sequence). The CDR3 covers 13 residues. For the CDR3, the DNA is TGTTCCAGCAGCTTAATGCCGTCAGGGGCAGCTTTCTTT. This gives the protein CSSSLMPSGAAFF. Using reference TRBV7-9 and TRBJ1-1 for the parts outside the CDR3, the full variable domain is DTGVSQNPRHKITKRGQNVTFRCDPISEHNRLYWYRQTLGQGPEFLTYFQNEAQLEKSRLLSDRFSAERPKGSFSTLEIQRTEQGDSAMYLCSSSLMPSGAAFFGQGTRLTVV.

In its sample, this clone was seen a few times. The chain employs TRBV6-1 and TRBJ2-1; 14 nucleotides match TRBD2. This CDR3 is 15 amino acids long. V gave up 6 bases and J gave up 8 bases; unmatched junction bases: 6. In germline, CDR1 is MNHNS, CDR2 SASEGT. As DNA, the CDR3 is TGTGCCAGCAGGCCGGGACTAGCGGGAGTTCATGAGCAGTTCTTC. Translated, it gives CASRPGLAGVHEQFF.

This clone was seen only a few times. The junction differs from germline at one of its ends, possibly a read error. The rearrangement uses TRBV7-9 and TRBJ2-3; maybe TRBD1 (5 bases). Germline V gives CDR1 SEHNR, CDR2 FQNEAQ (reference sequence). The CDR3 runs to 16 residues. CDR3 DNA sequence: TGTTCCAGCAGCTTGAGGACACTGGACCTCACAGATACGCAGTATTTT. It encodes CSSSLRTLDLTDTQYF.

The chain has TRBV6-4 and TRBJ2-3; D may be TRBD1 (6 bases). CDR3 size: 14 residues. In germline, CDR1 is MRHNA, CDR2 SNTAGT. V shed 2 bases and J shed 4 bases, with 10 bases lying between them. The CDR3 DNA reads TGTGCCAGCAGTGACAACAGGGTCCCAGATACGCAGTATTTT. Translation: CASSDNRVPDTQYF.

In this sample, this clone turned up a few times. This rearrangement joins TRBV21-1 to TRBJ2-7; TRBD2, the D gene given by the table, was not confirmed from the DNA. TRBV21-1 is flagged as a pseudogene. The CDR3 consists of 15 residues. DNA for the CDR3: TGTGCCAGCAGCAAAGAGGACCAGCAGACTACCGAGCAGTACTTC. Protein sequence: CASSKEDQQTTEQYF.

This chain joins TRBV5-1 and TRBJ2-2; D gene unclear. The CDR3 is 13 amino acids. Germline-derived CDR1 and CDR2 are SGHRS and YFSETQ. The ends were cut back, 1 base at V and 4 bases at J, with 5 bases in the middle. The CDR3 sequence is CASSLSVTGELFF. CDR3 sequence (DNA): TGCGCCAGCAGCTTGTCCGTCACCGGGGAGCTGTTTTTT.

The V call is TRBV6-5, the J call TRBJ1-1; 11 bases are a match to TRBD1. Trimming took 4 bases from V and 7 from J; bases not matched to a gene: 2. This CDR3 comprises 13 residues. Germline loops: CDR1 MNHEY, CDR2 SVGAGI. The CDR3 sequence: CASSWGQGGEAFF. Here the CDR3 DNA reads TGTGCCAGCAGTTGGGGACAGGGGGGTGAAGCTTTCTTT.

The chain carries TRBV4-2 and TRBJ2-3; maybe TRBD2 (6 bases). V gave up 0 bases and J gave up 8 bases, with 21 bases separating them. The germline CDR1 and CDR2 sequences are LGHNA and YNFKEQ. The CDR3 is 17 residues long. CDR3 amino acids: CASSQDTDWREGATQYF. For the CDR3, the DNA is TGTGCCAGCAGCCAAGATACCGACTGGCGGGAAGGGGCTACGCAGTATTTT.

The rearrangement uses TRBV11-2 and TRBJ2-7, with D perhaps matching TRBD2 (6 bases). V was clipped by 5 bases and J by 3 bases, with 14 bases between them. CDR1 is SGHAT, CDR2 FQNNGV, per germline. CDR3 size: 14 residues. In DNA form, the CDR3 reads TGTGCCAGCAGCACACGCGGGGTGCTCTACGAGCAGTACTTC. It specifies CASSTRGVLYEQYF.

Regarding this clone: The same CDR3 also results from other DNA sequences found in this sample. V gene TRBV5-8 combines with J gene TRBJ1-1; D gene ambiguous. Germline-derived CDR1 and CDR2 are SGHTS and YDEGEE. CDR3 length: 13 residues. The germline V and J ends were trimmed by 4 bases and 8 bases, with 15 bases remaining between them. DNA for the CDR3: TGTGCCAGCAGCCTGGACCGCCGGAGGGAAGCTTTCTTT. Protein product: CASSLDRRREAFF.

CDR3 DNA: TGTGCCAGCAGTTTCGGGGGGACATCCTACGAGCAGTACTTC. This gives the protein CASSFGGTSYEQYF. This chain connects TRBV6-5 to TRBJ2-7; possible D gene TRBD2, 7 bases. The germline V and J ends were trimmed by 4 bases and 1 base, with 11 bases remaining between them. The CDR3 is 14 residues long. From germline, CDR1 is MNHEY and CDR2 SVGAGI.

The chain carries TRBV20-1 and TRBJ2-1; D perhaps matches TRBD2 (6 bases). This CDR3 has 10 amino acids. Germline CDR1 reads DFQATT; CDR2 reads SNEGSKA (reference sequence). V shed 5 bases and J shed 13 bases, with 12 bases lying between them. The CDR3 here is CSARRESQFF. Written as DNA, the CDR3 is TGCAGTGCTCGGCGGGAATCACAGTTCTTC.

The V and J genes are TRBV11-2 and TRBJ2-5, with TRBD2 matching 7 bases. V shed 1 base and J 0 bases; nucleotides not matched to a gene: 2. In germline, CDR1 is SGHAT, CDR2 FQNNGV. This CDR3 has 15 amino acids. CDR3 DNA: TGTGCCAGCAGCTTAGTAAGCGGGAACCAAGAGACCCAGTACTTC. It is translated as CASSLVSGNQETQYF.

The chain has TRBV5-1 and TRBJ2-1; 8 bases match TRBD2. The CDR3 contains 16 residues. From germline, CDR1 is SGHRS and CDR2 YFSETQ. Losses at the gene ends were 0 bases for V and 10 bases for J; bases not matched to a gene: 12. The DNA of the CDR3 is TGCGCCAGCAGCTTGGCCCAAGTAGCGGGAAGGGGAGAGCAGTTCTTC. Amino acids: CASSLAQVAGRGEQFF.

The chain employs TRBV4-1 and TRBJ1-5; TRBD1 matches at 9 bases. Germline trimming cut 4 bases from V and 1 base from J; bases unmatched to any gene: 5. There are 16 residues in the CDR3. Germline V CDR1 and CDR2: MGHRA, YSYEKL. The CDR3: CASSRGQGVSNQPQHF. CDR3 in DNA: TGCGCCAGCAGCCGGGGACAGGGTGTAAGCAATCAGCCCCAGCATTTT.

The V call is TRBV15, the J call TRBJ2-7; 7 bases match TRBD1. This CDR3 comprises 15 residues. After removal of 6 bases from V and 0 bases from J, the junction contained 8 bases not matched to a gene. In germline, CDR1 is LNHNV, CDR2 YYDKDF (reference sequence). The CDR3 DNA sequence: TGTGCCACCAGTGTTGACAGGGTGTTCTCCTACGAGCAGTACTTC. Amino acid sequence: CATSVDRVFSYEQYF.

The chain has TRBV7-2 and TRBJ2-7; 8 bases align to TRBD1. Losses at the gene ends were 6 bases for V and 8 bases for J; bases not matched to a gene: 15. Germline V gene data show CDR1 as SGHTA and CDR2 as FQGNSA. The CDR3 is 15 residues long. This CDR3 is CASSPGRDRLYKQYF. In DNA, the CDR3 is TGTGCCAGCAGTCCAGGTCGGGACAGGCTATACAAGCAGTACTTC.